One and the same sample provided the 5 T cell receptor beta chains below, sequenced in a study of shared clonotypes between healthy human individuals. The data were produced by immunoSEQ multiplex PCR, yet TCRdb's version contains in-frame clones alone and is incomplete. The sample includes about 2.5 million clones, around 90% of them seen just once. Material: naive CD4+ T cells from PBMCs. As to subset: CD45RA+ positively selected. The receptors here all came from a man between 18 and 29 years old in good health. Some clones in this sample may be carry-over from other donors' samples.

This chain uses TRBV5-4 with TRBJ1-1; possibly TRBD1 for D (5 bases). The CDR3 extends over 17 amino acids. The V end was cut by 4 bases, the J end by 1 base, with 20 bases between. In germline, CDR1 is SGHNT, CDR2 YYREEE (reference sequence). The chain's CDR3 is CASSPGRQGWANTEAFF. The CDR3 nucleotides are TGTGCCAGCAGCCCGGGTCGGCAGGGTTGGGCGAACACTGAAGCTTTCTTT.

A remark on this clone: Other nucleotide sequences from this sample produce the same CDR3. The genes are TRBV27 and TRBJ2-1, with D tentatively TRBD2 (5 bases). Per the germline V gene, CDR1 is MNHEY and CDR2 is SMNVEV (reference sequence). V lost 4 bases and J lost 7, with 8 bases in between. The CDR3 totals 12 residues. CDR3 amino acids: CASSSRGNEQFF. The CDR3 DNA follows: TGTGCCAGCAGTTCTCGGGGAAATGAGCAGTTCTTC.

The chain has TRBV2 and TRBJ1-1, with D possibly TRBD1 on 5 matching bases. Germline V gives CDR1 SNHLY, CDR2 FYNNEI. Between the trimmed V and J ends, which lost 4 bases and 4 bases, there was a span of 13 bases. This CDR3 spans 14 amino acids. The CDR3 loop is CASSVSGLVTEAFF. DNA of the CDR3: TGTGCCAGCAGTGTGTCAGGGTTAGTCACTGAAGCTTTCTTT.

This clone was seen a handful of times. The same CDR3 is also encoded by other DNA sequences in this sample. The genes are TRBV25-1 and TRBJ2-5; the match to TRBD2 covers 9 bases. The CDR3 consists of 14 residues. Germline CDR1 and CDR2: MGHDK and SYGVNS. V was clipped by 3 bases and J by 5 bases; unmatched bases: 4. CDR3 residues: CASSDGLAGETQYF. In DNA, the CDR3 is TGTGCCAGCAGTGATGGCCTAGCGGGGGAGACCCAGTACTTC.

This clone was seen more than once but under ten times. The chain employs TRBV7-6 and TRBJ2-1; 10 bases fit TRBD2. Germline V gene data show CDR1 as SGHVS and CDR2 as FNYEAQ. The CDR3 has 16 amino acids. After removal of 1 base from V and 8 bases from J, the junction contained 8 bases not matched to a gene. The CDR3 sequence: CASSLEALAGAYEQFF. The CDR3 DNA sequence: TGTGCCAGCAGCTTAGAGGCCCTAGCGGGAGCCTATGAGCAGTTCTTC.